The TCR beta chain under discussion was sequenced for a study of control samples from healthy donors and cancer patients. Unmatched junction bases numbered 15, after V lost 7 bases and J lost 13 bases. This CDR3 comprises 14 residues. Per the germline V gene, CDR1 is SNHLY and CDR2 is FYNNEI. Here immunoSEQ multiplex PCR was the method, and the copy in TCRdb shows in-frame clones only, minus some. The table includes about 170,000 clones, just under 95% detected once. The gene calls are TRBV2 and TRBJ1-4; 7 nucleotides match TRBD1. The receptor's source is a woman aged 55-75 years in good health. The sample taken for sequencing was blood. The CDR3 protein is CASIEGARKGGLFF. The CDR3 nucleotides read TGTGCCAGCATCGAGGGGGCCCGCAAGGGTGGACTGTTTTTT.